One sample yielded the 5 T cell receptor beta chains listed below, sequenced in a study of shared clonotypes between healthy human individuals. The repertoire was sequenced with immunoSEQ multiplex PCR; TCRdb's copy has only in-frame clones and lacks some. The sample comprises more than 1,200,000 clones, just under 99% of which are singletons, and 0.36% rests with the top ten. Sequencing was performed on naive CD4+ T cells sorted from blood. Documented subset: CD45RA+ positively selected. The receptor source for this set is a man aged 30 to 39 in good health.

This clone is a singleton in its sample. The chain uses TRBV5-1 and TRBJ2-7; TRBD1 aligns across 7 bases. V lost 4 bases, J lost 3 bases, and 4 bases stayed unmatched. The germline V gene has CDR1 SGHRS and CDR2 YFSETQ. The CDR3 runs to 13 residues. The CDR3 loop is CASSQGQFYEQYF. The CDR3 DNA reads TGCGCCAGCAGCCAGGGACAGTTCTACGAGCAGTACTTC.

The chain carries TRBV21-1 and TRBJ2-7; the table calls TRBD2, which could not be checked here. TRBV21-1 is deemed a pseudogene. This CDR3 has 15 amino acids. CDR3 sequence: CASSCVDYKPYEQYF. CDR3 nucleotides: TGTGCCAGCAGTTGTGTGGACTATAAACCTTACGAGCAGTACTTC.

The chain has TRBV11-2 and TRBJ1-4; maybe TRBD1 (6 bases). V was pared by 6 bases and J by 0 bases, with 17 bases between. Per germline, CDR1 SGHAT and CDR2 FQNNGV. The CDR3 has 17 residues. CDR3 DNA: TGTGCCAGCAGTGTACAGGGCAGAACTTCAACTAATGAAAAACTGTTTTTT. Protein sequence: CASSVQGRTSTNEKLFF.

The chain's CDR3 is CASSPPSSGETQYF. CDR3 nucleotides: TGCGCCAGCAGCCCCCCGAGTTCGGGAGAGACCCAGTACTTC. This chain joins TRBV5-1 and TRBJ2-5, with no clear D. There are 14 residues in the CDR3. Trimming left V 4 bases short and J 4 bases short, with 14 bases between. The germline V gene encodes CDR1 SGHRS and CDR2 YFSETQ.

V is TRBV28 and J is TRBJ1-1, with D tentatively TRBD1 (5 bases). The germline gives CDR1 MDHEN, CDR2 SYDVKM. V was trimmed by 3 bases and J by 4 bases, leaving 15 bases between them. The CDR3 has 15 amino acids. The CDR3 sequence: CASSLPGLGSTEAFF. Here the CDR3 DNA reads TGTGCCAGCAGTTTGCCAGGGCTGGGGAGCACTGAAGCTTTCTTT.